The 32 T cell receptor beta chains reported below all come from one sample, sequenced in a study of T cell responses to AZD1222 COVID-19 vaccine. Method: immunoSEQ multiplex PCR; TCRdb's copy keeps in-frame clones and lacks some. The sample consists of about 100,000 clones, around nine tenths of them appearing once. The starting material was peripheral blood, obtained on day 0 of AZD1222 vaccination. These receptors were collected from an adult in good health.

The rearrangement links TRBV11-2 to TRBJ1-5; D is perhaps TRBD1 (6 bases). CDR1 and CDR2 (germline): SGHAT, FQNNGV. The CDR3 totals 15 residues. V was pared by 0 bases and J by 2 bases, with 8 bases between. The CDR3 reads CASSLEGGRNQPQHF. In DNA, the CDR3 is TGTGCCAGCAGCTTAGAAGGGGGTCGCAATCAGCCCCAGCATTTT.

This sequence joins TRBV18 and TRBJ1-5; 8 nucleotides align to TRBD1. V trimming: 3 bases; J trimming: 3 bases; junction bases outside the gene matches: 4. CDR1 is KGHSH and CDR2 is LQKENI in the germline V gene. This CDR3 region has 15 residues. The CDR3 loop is CASSPTGGNNQPQHF. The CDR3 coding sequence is TGTGCCAGCTCACCCACAGGGGGGAACAATCAGCCCCAGCATTTT. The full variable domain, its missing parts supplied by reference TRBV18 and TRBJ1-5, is NAGVMQNPRHLVRRRGQEARLRCSPMKGHSHVYWYRQLPEEGLKFMVYLQKENIIDESGMPKERFSAEFPKEGPSILRIQQVVRGDSAAYFCASSPTGGNNQPQHFGDGTRLSIL.

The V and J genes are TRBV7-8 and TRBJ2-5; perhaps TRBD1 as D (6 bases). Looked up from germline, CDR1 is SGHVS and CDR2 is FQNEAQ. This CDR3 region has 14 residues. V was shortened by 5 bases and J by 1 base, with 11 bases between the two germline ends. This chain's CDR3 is CASSKGHLQETQYF. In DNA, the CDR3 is TGTGCCAGCAGCAAGGGACACCTCCAAGAGACCCAGTACTTC.

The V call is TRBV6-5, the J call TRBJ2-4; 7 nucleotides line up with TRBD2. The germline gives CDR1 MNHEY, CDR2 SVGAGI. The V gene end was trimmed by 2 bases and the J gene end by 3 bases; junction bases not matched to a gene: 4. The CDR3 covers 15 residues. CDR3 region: CASSYGGDFKNIQYF. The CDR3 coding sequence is TGTGCCAGCAGTTACGGGGGGGACTTCAAAAACATTCAGTACTTC.

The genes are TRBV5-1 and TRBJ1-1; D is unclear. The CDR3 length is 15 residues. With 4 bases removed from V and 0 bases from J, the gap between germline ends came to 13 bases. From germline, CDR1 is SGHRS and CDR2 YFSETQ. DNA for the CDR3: TGCGCCAGCAGCCGGTTGAGAGAGCTGAACACTGAAGCTTTCTTT. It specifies CASSRLRELNTEAFF.

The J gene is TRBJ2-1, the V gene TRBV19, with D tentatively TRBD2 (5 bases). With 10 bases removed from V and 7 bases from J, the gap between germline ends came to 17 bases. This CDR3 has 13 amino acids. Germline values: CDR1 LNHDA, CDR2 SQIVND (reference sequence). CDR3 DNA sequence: TGTGCCACCGGAGGTGGACTGGGGAATGAGCAGTTCTTC. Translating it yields CATGGGLGNEQFF. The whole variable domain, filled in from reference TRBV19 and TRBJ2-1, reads DGGITQSPKYLFRKEGQNVTLSCEQNLNHDAMYWYRQDPGQGLRLIYYSQIVNDFQKGDIAEGYSVSREKKESFPLTVTSAQKNPTAFYLCATGGGLGNEQFFGPGTRLTVL.

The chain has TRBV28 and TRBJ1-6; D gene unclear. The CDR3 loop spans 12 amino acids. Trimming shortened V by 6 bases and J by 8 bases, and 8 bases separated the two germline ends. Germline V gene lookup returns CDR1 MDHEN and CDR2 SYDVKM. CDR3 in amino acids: CASRTTDSPLHF. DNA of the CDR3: TGTGCCAGCAGAACTACGGATTCACCCCTCCACTTT. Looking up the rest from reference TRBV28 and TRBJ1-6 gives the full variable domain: DVKVTQSSRYLVKRTGEKVFLECVQDMDHENMFWYRQDPGLGLRLIYFSYDVKMKEKGDIPEGYSVSREKKERFSLILESASTNQTSMYLCASRTTDSPLHFGNGTRLTVT.

CDR3 DNA sequence: TGTGCCAGTAGTACCCCGGACGGCGGTGGCTACACCTTC. This sequence encodes CASSTPDGGGYTF. The V call is TRBV19, the J call TRBJ1-2; D is uncertain. The germline V gene encodes CDR1 LNHDA and CDR2 SQIVND (reference sequence). V lost 4 bases and J 7 bases, leaving 13 bases between the germline ends. This CDR3 is built from 13 residues.

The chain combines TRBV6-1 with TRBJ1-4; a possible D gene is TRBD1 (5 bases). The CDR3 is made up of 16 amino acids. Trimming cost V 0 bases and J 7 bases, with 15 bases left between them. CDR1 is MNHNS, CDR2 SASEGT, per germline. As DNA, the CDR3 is TGTGCCAGCAGTGAAGCGCTTTCAGGGCGAGGTGAAAAACTGTTTTTT. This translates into CASSEALSGRGEKLFF.

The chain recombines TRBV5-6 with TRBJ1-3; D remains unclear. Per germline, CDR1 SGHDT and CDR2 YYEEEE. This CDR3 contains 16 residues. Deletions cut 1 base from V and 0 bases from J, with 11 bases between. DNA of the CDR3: TGTGCCAGCAGCTTGCCCCGGACGGACTCTGGAAACACCATATATTTT. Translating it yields CASSLPRTDSGNTIYF.

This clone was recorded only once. The CDR3 reads CASSPTVYGYTF. The CDR3 DNA follows: TGCGCCAGCAGCCCGACGGTCTATGGCTACACCTTC. The chain recombines TRBV4-1 with TRBJ1-2; no clear D gene. Trimming shortened V by 4 bases and J by 4 bases, and 7 bases separated the two germline ends. Germline V gene data show CDR1 as MGHRA and CDR2 as YSYEKL. The CDR3 contains 12 residues.

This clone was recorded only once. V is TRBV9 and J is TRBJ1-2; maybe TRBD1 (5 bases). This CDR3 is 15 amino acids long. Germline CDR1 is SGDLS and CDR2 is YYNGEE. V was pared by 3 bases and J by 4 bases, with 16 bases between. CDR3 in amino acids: CASSDGGAGGYGYTF. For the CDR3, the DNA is TGTGCCAGCAGCGACGGTGGGGCGGGGGGCTATGGCTACACCTTC.

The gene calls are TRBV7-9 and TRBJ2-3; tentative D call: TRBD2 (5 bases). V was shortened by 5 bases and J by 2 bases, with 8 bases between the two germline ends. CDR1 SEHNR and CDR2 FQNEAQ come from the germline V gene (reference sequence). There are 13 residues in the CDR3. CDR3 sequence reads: CASSEGSTDTQYF. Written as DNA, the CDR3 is TGTGCCAGCAGCGAGGGATCCACAGATACGCAGTATTTT.

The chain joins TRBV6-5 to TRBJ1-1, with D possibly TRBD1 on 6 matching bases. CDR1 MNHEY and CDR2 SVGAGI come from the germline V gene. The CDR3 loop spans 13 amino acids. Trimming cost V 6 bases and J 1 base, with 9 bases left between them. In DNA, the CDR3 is TGTGCCAGCAGGTCACAGGGGAACACTGAAGCTTTCTTT. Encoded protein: CASRSQGNTEAFF.

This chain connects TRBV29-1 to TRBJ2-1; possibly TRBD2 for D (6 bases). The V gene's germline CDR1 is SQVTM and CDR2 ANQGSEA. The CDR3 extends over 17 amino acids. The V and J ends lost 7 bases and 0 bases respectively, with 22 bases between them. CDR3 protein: CSAGTPDIRSSYNEQFF. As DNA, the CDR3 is TGCAGCGCCGGGACTCCGGATATTAGGAGCTCCTACAATGAGCAGTTCTTC.

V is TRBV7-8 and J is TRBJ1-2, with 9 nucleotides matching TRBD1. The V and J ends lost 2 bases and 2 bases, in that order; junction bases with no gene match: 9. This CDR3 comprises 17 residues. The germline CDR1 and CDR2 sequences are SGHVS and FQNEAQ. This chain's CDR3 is CASSLNYRGLGNYGYTF. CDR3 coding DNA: TGTGCCAGCAGCTTAAACTACAGGGGGCTCGGGAACTATGGCTACACCTTC.

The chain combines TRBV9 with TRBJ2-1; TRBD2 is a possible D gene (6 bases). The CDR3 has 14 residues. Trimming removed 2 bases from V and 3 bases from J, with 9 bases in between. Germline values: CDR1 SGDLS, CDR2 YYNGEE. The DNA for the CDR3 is TGTGCCAGCAGCGTCAGCGGGTACTACAATGAGCAGTTCTTC. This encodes CASSVSGYYNEQFF.

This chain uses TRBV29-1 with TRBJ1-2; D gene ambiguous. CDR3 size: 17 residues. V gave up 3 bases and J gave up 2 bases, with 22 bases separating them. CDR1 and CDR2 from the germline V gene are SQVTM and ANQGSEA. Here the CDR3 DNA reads TGCAGCGTTGAGGGAGGAGGAGGTGGACTCGGGAACTATGGCTACACCTTC. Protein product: CSVEGGGGGLGNYGYTF.

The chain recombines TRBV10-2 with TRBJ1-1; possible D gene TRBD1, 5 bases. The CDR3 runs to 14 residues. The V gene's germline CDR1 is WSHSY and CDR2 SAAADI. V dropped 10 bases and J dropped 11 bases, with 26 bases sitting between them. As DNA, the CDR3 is TGCGCCACCACGAACGGGCAGGGTGGCGCCAAGGCTTTCTTT. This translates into CATTNGQGGAKAFF.

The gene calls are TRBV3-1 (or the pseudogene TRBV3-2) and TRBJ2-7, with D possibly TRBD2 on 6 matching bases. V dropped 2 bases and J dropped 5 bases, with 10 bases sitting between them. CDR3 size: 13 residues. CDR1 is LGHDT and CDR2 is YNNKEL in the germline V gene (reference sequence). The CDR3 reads CASSQWGLNEQYF. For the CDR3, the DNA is TGTGCCAGCAGCCAATGGGGACTCAACGAGCAGTACTTC.

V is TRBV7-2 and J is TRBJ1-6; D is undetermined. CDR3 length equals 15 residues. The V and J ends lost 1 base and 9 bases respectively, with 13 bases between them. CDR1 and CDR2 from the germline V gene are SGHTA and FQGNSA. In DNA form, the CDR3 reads TGTGCCAGCAGCTTAGAGATCCCAATACGTTCACCCCTCCACTTT. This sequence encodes CASSLEIPIRSPLHF.

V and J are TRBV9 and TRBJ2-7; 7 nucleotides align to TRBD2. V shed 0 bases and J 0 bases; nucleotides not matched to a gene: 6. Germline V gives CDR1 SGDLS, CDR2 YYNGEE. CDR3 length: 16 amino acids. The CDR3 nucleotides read TGTGCCAGCAGCGTAGATGGGGACTACTACTCCTACGAGCAGTACTTC. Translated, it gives CASSVDGDYYSYEQYF.

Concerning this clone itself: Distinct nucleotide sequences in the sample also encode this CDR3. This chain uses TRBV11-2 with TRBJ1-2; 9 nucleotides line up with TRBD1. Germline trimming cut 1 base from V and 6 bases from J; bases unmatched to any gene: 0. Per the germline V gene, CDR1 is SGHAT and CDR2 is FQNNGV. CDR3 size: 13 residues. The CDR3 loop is CASSLGTGDGYTF. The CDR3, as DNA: TGTGCCAGCAGCTTAGGGACAGGGGATGGCTACACCTTC.

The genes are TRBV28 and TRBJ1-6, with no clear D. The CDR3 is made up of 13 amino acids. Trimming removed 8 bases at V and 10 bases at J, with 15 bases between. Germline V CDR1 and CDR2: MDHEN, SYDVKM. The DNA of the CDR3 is TGTGCCAGCGGCCTTAGAGGGAACTCACCCCTCCACTTT. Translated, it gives CASGLRGNSPLHF.

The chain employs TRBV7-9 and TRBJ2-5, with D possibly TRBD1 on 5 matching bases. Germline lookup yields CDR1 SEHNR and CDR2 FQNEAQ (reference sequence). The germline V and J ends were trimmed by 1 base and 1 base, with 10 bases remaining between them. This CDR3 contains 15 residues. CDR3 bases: TGTGCCAGCAGCTTAGTACAGGAGACCCAAGAGACCCAGTACTTC. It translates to CASSLVQETQETQYF.

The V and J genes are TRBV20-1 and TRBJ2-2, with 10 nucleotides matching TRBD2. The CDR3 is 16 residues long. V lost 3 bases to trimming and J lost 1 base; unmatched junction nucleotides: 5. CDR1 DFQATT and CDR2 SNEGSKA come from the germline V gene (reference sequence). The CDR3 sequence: CSASPSGRGNTGELFF. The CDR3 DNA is TGCAGTGCTAGTCCCAGCGGGAGGGGGAACACCGGGGAGCTGTTTTTT.

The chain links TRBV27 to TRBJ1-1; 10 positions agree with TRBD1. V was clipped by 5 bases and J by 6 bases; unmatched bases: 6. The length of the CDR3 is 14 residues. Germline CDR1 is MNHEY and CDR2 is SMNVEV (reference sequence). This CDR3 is CASSADRGLSEAFF. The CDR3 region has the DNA TGTGCCAGCAGTGCTGACAGGGGGCTGTCTGAAGCTTTCTTT.

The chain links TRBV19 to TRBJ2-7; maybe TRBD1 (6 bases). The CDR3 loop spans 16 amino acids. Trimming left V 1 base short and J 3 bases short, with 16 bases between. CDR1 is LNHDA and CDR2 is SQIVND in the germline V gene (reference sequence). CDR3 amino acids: CASSIGDRDTLYEQYF. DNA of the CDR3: TGTGCCAGTAGTATAGGCGACCGGGACACCCTCTACGAGCAGTACTTC.

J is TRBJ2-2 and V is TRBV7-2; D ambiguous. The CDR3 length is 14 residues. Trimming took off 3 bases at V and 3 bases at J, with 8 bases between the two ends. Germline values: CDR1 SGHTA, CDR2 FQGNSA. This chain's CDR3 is CASSLGIHTGELFF. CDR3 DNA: TGTGCCAGCAGCTTGGGGATCCACACCGGGGAGCTGTTTTTT.

The CDR3 region has the DNA TGTGCCAGCAGCTTAGGTTACACAGATACGCAGTATTTT. Protein sequence: CASSLGYTDTQYF. This sequence joins TRBV13 and TRBJ2-3, with D unresolved. Germline V lookup: CDR1 PRHDT, CDR2 FYEKMQ (reference sequence). V was trimmed by 0 bases and J by 2 bases, leaving 3 bases between them. This CDR3 comprises 13 residues.

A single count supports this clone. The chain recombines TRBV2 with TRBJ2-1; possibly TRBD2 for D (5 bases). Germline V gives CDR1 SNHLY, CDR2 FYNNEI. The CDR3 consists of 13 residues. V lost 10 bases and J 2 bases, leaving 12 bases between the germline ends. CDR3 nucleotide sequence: TGTGCCATCCACGGCGGGCCCTACAATGAGCAGTTCTTC. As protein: CAIHGGPYNEQFF.

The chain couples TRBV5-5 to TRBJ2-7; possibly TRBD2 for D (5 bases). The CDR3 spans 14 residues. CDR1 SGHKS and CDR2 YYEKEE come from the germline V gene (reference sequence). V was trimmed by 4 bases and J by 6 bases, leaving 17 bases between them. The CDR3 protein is CASSIGLERPEQYF. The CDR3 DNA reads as TGTGCCAGCAGCATCGGACTGGAGCGCCCCGAGCAGTACTTC.